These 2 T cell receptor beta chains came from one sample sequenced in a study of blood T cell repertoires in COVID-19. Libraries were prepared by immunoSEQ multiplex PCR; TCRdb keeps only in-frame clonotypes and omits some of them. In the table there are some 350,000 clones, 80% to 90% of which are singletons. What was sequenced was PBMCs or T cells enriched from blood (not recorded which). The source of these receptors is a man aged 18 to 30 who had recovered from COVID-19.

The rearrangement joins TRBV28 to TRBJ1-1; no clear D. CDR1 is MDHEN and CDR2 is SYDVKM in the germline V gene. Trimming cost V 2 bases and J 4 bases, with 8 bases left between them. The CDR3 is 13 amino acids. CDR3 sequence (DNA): TGTGCCAGCAGTTTACCCAAGAGCACTGAAGCTTTCTTT. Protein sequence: CASSLPKSTEAFF.

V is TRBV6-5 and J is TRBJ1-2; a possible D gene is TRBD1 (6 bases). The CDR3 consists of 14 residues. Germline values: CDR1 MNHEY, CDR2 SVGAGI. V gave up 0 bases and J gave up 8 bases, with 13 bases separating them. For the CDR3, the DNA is TGTGCCAGCAGTTACTCCGTGGGGGCAGGGGGCTACACCTTC. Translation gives CASSYSVGAGGYTF.